Following are 25 T cell receptor beta chains from one sample sequenced in a study of shared clonotypes between healthy human individuals. Data came from immunoSEQ multiplex PCR; TCRdb stores just in-frame clones and leaves some out. The sample consists of hundreds of thousands of clones, 95% to 96% of them appearing once. Selected positively for CCR7 and CD45RO-negative, naive CD8 cells excluded terminally differentiated effector memory CD45RA+ cells. Sequencing was performed on naive CD8+ T cells sorted from blood. The receptors shown here come from a woman in her thirties in good health.

The rearrangement uses TRBV7-8 and TRBJ2-7, with 9 nucleotides matching TRBD1. There are 17 residues in the CDR3. J was trimmed by 3 bases and V by 5 bases; bases with no gene match: 14. The germline gives CDR1 SGHVS, CDR2 FQNEAQ. The CDR3 DNA sequence: TGTGCCAGCAGCCCAATCCCCCCCGGGACAGGGTTCTACGAGCAGTACTTC. Amino acids: CASSPIPPGTGFYEQYF.

V usage is TRBV19 and J usage is TRBJ2-1; 7 nucleotides align to TRBD2. The CDR3 has 13 amino acids. Unmatched junction bases numbered 3, after V lost 6 bases and J lost 4 bases. Germline assignment: CDR1 LNHDA and CDR2 SQIVND (reference sequence). Here the CDR3 DNA reads TGTGCCAGTAGAGGACTAGAATACAATGAGCAGTTCTTC. It codes for CASRGLEYNEQFF.

The chain recombines TRBV6-6 with TRBJ2-1; 12 nucleotides match TRBD2. V lost 7 bases to trimming and J lost 8 bases; unmatched junction nucleotides: 9. The CDR3 has 15 residues. Germline CDR1 and CDR2: MNHNY and SVGAGI (reference sequence). CDR3 DNA sequence: TGTGCCAGCAACCACCTAGCGGGAGGGCCATATGAGCAGTTCTTC. The encoded protein is CASNHLAGGPYEQFF.

This clone was picked up one time. J is TRBJ1-5 and V is TRBV2, with unresolved D. The CDR3 length is 15 residues. Trimming took 1 base from V and 7 from J, leaving 14 bases between them. The V gene's germline CDR1 is SNHLY and CDR2 FYNNEI. Here the CDR3 reads CASSEEGRMGQPQHF. As DNA, the CDR3 is TGTGCCAGCAGTGAAGAGGGCCGCATGGGACAGCCCCAGCATTTT.

This chain uses TRBV2 with TRBJ1-2, with unresolved D. V dropped 1 base and J dropped 0 bases, with 9 bases sitting between them. Germline V gene data show CDR1 as SNHLY and CDR2 as FYNNEI. The CDR3 is made up of 15 amino acids. The CDR3 spells CASSEGAMANYGYTF. The CDR3 DNA reads TGTGCCAGCAGTGAAGGGGCCATGGCTAACTATGGCTACACCTTC.

In DNA, the CDR3 is TGTGCCAGTAGTGACAGGTTAGATACGCAGTATTTT. This encodes CASSDRLDTQYF. The V and J genes are TRBV19 and TRBJ2-3, with a weak D call TRBD1 (6 bases). CDR1 and CDR2 (germline): LNHDA, SQIVND (reference sequence). V gave up 5 bases and J gave up 5 bases, with 8 bases separating them. The CDR3 spans 12 residues.

The chain uses TRBV28 and TRBJ2-4; TRBD2 matches 7 bases. Germline lookup yields CDR1 MDHEN and CDR2 SYDVKM. Germline trimming cut 5 bases from V and 2 bases from J; bases unmatched to any gene: 9. There are 16 residues in the CDR3. This chain's CDR3 is CASSMVGEGTKNIQYF. DNA for the CDR3: TGTGCCAGCAGTATGGTGGGGGAGGGAACCAAAAACATTCAGTACTTC.

The chain is built from TRBV12-5 and TRBJ1-1; TRBD1 is a possible D gene (5 bases). The CDR3 extends over 15 amino acids. V gave up 2 bases and J gave up 1 base, with 11 bases separating them. Germline-derived CDR1 and CDR2 are LGHNT and FRNRAP. In DNA, the CDR3 is TGTGCTAGTGGTTTGTACGTCGGGGCGAACACTGAAGCTTTCTTT. This sequence encodes CASGLYVGANTEAFF.

The chain links TRBV5-3 to TRBJ1-1, with 7 bases fitting TRBD1. TRBV5-3 counts as an open reading frame of uncertain function. The CDR3 loop spans 14 amino acids. The V and J ends lost 5 bases and 4 bases, in that order; junction bases with no gene match: 8. CDR3 protein: CARSRNRGCTEAFF. DNA of the CDR3: TGTGCCAGAAGTCGGAACAGGGGTTGCACTGAAGCTTTCTTT.

The CDR3 bases are TGTGCCAGCAGCTTAACTAGCGAGTATACGCAGTATTTT. This codes for CASSLTSEYTQYF. J is TRBJ2-3 and V is TRBV11-3; 7 bases map to TRBD2. In germline, CDR1 is SGHNT, CDR2 YENEEA. This CDR3 comprises 13 residues. The V and J ends lost 2 bases and 7 bases, in that order; junction bases with no gene match: 3.

This chain joins TRBV19 and TRBJ2-7; 8 nucleotides match TRBD1. CDR1 is LNHDA, CDR2 SQIVND, per germline (reference sequence). The ends lost 6 bases at V and 6 bases at J; junction bases unmatched: 10. CDR3 length equals 14 residues. CDR3 loop: CASSPDRERPEQYF. CDR3 nucleotide sequence: TGTGCCAGTAGCCCGGACAGGGAAAGACCCGAGCAGTACTTC.

The chain carries TRBV7-3 and TRBJ2-1, with TRBD2 identical over 9 bases. This CDR3 contains 15 residues. J lost 4 bases, V lost 0 bases, and 1 base had no gene match. Germline CDR1 reads SGHTA; CDR2 reads FQGTGA. CDR3 sequence reads: CASSLTSGRYNEQFF. The CDR3 DNA reads TGTGCCAGCAGCTTAACTAGCGGGAGATACAATGAGCAGTTCTTC.

This chain links TRBV2 with TRBJ2-5; 12 bases agree with TRBD1. This CDR3 contains 15 residues. Trimming cost V 3 bases and J 5 bases; bases outside gene matches: 4. The germline V gene has CDR1 SNHLY and CDR2 FYNNEI. The CDR3 loop is CASSEGQGAVETQYF. In DNA, the CDR3 is TGTGCCAGCAGTGAGGGACAGGGGGCAGTTGAGACCCAGTACTTC.

The J gene is TRBJ1-1, the V gene TRBV7-9, with 8 bases that match TRBD1. CDR1 is SEHNR and CDR2 is FQNEAQ in the germline V gene (reference sequence). The CDR3 totals 14 residues. Unmatched junction bases numbered 4, after V lost 4 bases and J lost 3 bases. The CDR3 loop is CASSSRGLDTEAFF. The CDR3 DNA follows: TGTGCCAGCAGCTCCAGGGGGCTCGACACTGAAGCTTTCTTT.

This clone is a singleton in its sample. Within the sample, other DNA sequences also encode this same CDR3. This chain joins TRBV5-6 and TRBJ2-2; D unclear. Looked up from germline, CDR1 is SGHDT and CDR2 is YYEEEE. The germline V and J ends were trimmed by 2 bases and 1 base, with 3 bases remaining between them. This CDR3 contains 13 residues. CDR3: CASSFGNTGELFF. The CDR3 nucleotides are TGTGCCAGCAGCTTCGGGAACACCGGGGAGCTGTTTTTT.

This clone was detected only once. This chain connects TRBV15 to TRBJ2-2; 11 bases are a match to TRBD2. Germline CDR1 is LNHNV and CDR2 is YYDKDF (reference sequence). The V gene end was trimmed by 5 bases and the J gene end by 3 bases; junction bases not matched to a gene: 5. The length of the CDR3 is 16 residues. CDR3 nucleotides: TGTGCCACCAGCCCTCCGGGACTAGCGGACACCGGGGAGCTGTTTTTT. Its translation: CATSPPGLADTGELFF.

The chain combines TRBV2 with TRBJ2-7; D uncertain. The CDR3 loop spans 14 amino acids. Trimming pared 3 bases from V and 4 bases from J, leaving 13 bases between. The germline V gene has CDR1 SNHLY and CDR2 FYNNEI. The CDR3 nucleotides are TGTGCCAGCAGTGATATTTGGAGAGCATACGAGCAGTACTTC. As protein: CASSDIWRAYEQYF.

The CDR3 DNA reads TGTGCCATCGGAAGAAATACAGACGAAGCTTTCTTT. It yields the protein CAIGRNTDEAFF. The J gene is TRBJ1-1, the V gene TRBV10-3; no clear D gene. The germline gives CDR1 ENHRY, CDR2 SYGVKD. V shed 8 bases and J shed 8 bases, with 15 bases lying between them. The CDR3 loop spans 12 amino acids.

The chain carries TRBV27 and TRBJ2-1; D ambiguous. This CDR3 is built from 13 residues. V gave up 4 bases and J gave up 3 bases, with 7 bases separating them. Germline-derived CDR1 and CDR2 are MNHEY and SMNVEV (reference sequence). CDR3 protein: CASSSEFYNEQFF. The DNA for the CDR3 is TGTGCCAGCAGTTCGGAGTTCTACAATGAGCAGTTCTTC.

The V gene is TRBV28, the J gene TRBJ1-5; TRBD1 aligns across 7 bases. J was trimmed by 5 bases and V by 6 bases; bases with no gene match: 7. Germline V gene sequence: CDR1 MDHEN, CDR2 SYDVKM. The CDR3 length is 14 residues. The CDR3 is CASSPTGWDQPQHF. As DNA, the CDR3 is TGTGCCAGCAGCCCGACAGGGTGGGATCAGCCCCAGCATTTT. The full variable domain, its missing parts supplied by reference TRBV28 and TRBJ1-5, is DVKVTQSSRYLVKRTGEKVFLECVQDMDHENMFWYRQDPGLGLRLIYFSYDVKMKEKGDIPEGYSVSREKKERFSLILESASTNQTSMYLCASSPTGWDQPQHFGDGTRLSIL.

This chain connects TRBV13 to TRBJ2-7; TRBD2 matches 10 bases. J was trimmed by 2 bases and V by 1 base; bases with no gene match: 11. Germline loops: CDR1 PRHDT, CDR2 FYEKMQ (reference sequence). The length of the CDR3 is 18 residues. CDR3 region: CASSLVGGAGGWTYEQYF. For the CDR3, the DNA is TGTGCCAGCAGCTTAGTAGGCGGAGCGGGAGGGTGGACCTACGAGCAGTACTTC.

This chain joins TRBV28 and TRBJ2-7, with unresolved D. The V end lost 1 base, the J end lost 0 bases, and 7 bases lay between the germline ends. CDR1 is MDHEN, CDR2 SYDVKM, per germline. The CDR3 runs 14 residues. CDR3 region: CASSLLIPSYEQYF. The CDR3 DNA is TGTGCCAGCAGTTTATTAATCCCCTCCTACGAGCAGTACTTC. Full variable domain (missing parts from reference TRBV28 and TRBJ2-7): DVKVTQSSRYLVKRTGEKVFLECVQDMDHENMFWYRQDPGLGLRLIYFSYDVKMKEKGDIPEGYSVSREKKERFSLILESASTNQTSMYLCASSLLIPSYEQYFGPGTRLTVT.

This clone was counted between two and nine times. Here the CDR3 DNA reads TGTGCCAGCAGTTTCCCTAGACAATCTAACTATGGCTACACCTTC. Residues: CASSFPRQSNYGYTF. The rearrangement links TRBV28 to TRBJ1-2; D is ambiguous. V dropped 3 bases and J dropped 0 bases, with 11 bases sitting between them. The CDR3 totals 15 residues. Looked up from germline, CDR1 is MDHEN and CDR2 is SYDVKM.

The J gene is TRBJ2-2, the V gene TRBV25-1; D remains ambiguous. V lost 8 bases to trimming and J lost 8 bases, with 9 bases between them. Germline assignment: CDR1 MGHDK and CDR2 SYGVNS. The CDR3 consists of 11 residues. The CDR3 here is CASGESGELFF. CDR3 coding DNA: TGTGCCAGCGGGGAATCGGGGGAGCTGTTTTTT.

This clone was observed a single time. The J gene is TRBJ1-2, the V gene TRBV16; no firm D call. This CDR3 is 14 amino acids long. V was pared by 0 bases and J by 6 bases, with 11 bases between. Germline loops: CDR1 KGHSY, CDR2 FQNENV. DNA for the CDR3: TGTGCCAGCAGCCAATCCCCGGGCGGAGATGGCTACACCTTC. Amino acid sequence: CASSQSPGGDGYTF.